Listed below are T cell receptor beta chains from one sample, sequenced in a study of control samples from healthy donors and cancer patients. The table came from immunoSEQ multiplex PCR; TCRdb's copy has only in-frame clones and leaves some out. The profile shows around 100,000 clones, almost 90% of them singletons. Sample: blood. The source of these receptors is a man under 40 in good health. The CDR3 runs from the conserved cysteine through the conserved F or W. D genes are given only for firm matches. Clone sizes are given selectively: once, few, many, or a class where the clone is expanded.

len | j_gene | v_gene | d_gene | abundance | CDR3nt | CDR3aa
15 | TRBJ2-1 | TRBV18 | TRBD2 | - | TGTGCCAGCTCACCACAGCGGGAGGGCTATGGGGAGCAGTTCTTC | CASSPQREGYGEQFF
13 | TRBJ1-4 | TRBV2 | - | - | TGTGCCAGCCTGGGTGCAACTAATGAAAAACTGTTTTTT | CASLGATNEKLFF
14 | TRBJ2-1 | TRBV9 | - | - | TGTGCCAGCAGTCCCGGAGGGTCCTACAATGAGCAGTTCTTC | CASSPGGSYNEQFF
17 | TRBJ1-5 | TRBV2 | - | - | TGTGCCAGCCGGGGGGCGCGGTTACAGTATAGCAATCAGCCCCAGCATTTT | CASRGARLQYSNQPQHF
15 | TRBJ2-7 | TRBV27 | - | - | TGTGCCAGCAGCCCGGAGGGCCTACCAGGCTACGAGCAGTACTTC | CASSPEGLPGYEQYF
17 | TRBJ1-1 | TRBV27 | - | - | TGTGCCAGCAGTTTCCGGCCCCCGGCCTATATGAACACTGAAGCTTTCTTT | CASSFRPPAYMNTEAFF
13 | TRBJ2-1 | TRBV11-2 | TRBD1 | - | TGTGCCAGCAGCTGGGACAGTAACAATGAGCAGTTCTTC | CASSWDSNNEQFF
15 | TRBJ2-2 | TRBV30 | - | - | TGTGCCCGACACGCCCGGGATCCTAACACCGGGGAGCTGTTTTTT | CARHARDPNTGELFF
13 | TRBJ1-5 | TRBV12-5 | - | - | TGTGCTAGTGGTTTGAGCCCGCAGGAGCCCCAGCATTTT | CASGLSPQEPQHF
11 | TRBJ2-7 | TRBV20-1 | - | - | TGCAGTGCTAGTAAGGGGAACGAGCAGTACTTC | CSASKGNEQYF
13 | TRBJ1-1 | TRBV27 | - | once | TGTGCCAGCCAGTGGGGGCGGAACACTGAAGCTTTCTTT | CASQWGRNTEAFF
11 | TRBJ1-4 | TRBV7-9 | - | - | TGTGCCAGCAGCTTAGTCGAAAAACTGTTTTTT | CASSLVEKLFF
17 | TRBJ2-5 | TRBV4-2 | - | - | TGTGCCAGCAGCCAAGTTGGGTCAGAGGGGCGCGGAGAGACCCAGTACTTC | CASSQVGSEGRGETQYF
16 | TRBJ2-1 | TRBV28 | - | - | TGTGCCAGCAGTTCGGGGGTGAGTAGCTCCTACAATGAGCAGTTCTTC | CASSSGVSSSYNEQFF
16 | TRBJ1-3 | TRBV4-3 | TRBD1 | - | TGCGCCAGCAGCCAACAAGGGGGCTCCTCTGGAAACACCATATATTTT | CASSQQGGSSGNTIYF
12 | TRBJ2-5 | TRBV19 | - | - | TGTGCCAGTAGTTTCGGCGGGGAGACCCAGTACTTC | CASSFGGETQYF
16 | TRBJ1-4 | TRBV5-1 | - | - | TGCGCCAGCAGCATAGGACAGCTTTCAACTAATGAAAAACTGTTTTTT | CASSIGQLSTNEKLFF